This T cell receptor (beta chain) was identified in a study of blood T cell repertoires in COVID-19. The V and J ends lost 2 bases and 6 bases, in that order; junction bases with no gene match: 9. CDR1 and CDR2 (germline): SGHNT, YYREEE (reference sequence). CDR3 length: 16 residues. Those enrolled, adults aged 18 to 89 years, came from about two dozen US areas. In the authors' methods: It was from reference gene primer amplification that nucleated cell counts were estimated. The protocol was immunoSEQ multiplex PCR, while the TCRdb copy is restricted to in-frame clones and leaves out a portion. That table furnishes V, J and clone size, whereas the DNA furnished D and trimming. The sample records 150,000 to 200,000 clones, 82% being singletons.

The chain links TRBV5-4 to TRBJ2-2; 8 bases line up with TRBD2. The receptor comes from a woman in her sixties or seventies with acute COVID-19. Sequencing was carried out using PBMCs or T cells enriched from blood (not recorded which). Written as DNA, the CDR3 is TGTGCCAGCAGCTTAAGAGCGGGAGTTTATCCCGGGGAGCTGTTTTTT. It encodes CASSLRAGVYPGELFF.